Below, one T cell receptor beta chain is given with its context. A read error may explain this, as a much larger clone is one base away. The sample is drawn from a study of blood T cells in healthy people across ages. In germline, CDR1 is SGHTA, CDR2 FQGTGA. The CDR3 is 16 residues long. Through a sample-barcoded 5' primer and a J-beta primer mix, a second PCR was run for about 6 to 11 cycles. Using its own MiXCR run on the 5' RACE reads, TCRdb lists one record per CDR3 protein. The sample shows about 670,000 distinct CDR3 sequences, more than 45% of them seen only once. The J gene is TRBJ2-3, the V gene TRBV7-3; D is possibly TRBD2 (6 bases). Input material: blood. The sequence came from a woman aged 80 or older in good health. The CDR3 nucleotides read TGTGCCGGCAGCTCCCAGGGTGCGGGATACACAGATACGCAGTATTTT. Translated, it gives CAGSSQGAGYTDTQYF.